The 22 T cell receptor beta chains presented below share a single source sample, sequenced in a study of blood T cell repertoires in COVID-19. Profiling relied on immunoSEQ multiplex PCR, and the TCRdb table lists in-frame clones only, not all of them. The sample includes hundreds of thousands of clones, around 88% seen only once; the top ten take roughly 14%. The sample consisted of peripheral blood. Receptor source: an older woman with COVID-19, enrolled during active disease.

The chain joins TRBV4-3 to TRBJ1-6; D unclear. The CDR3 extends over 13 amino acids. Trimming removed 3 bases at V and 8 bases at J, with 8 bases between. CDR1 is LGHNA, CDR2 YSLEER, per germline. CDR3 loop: CASSQGRDSPLHF. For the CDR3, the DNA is TGCGCCAGCAGCCAGGGTCGGGATTCACCCCTCCACTTT.

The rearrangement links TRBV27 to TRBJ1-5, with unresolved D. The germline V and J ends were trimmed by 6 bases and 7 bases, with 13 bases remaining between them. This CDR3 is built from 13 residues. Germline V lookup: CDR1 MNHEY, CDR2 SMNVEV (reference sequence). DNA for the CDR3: TGTGCCAGCAGGCTGCTGTGGGCACAGCCCCAGCATTTT. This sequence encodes CASRLLWAQPQHF.

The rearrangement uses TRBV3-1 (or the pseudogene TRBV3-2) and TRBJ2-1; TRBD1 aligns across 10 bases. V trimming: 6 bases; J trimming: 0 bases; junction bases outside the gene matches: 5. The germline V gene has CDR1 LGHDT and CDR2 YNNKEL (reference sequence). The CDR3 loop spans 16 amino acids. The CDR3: CASRAGQGDSYNEQFF. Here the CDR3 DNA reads TGTGCCAGCAGGGCAGGACAGGGGGACTCCTACAATGAGCAGTTCTTC.

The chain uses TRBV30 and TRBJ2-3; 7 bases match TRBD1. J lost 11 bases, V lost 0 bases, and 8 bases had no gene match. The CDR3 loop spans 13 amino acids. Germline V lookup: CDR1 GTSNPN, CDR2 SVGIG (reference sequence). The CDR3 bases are TGTGCCTGGAGTGTAACGGACAGGTCGGGGCAGTATTTT. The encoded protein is CAWSVTDRSGQYF.

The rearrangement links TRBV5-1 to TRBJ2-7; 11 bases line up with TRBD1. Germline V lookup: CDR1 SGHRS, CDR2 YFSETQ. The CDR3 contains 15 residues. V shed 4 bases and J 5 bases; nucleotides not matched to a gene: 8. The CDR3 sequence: CASSPGTGGINEQYF. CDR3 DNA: TGCGCCAGCAGCCCCGGGACAGGGGGGATAAACGAGCAGTACTTC.

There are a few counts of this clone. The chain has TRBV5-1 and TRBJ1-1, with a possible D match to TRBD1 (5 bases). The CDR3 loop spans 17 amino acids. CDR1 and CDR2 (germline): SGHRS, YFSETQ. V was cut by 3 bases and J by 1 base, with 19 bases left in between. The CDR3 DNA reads TGCGCCAGCAGCTATAACCAGGGTGGTTGGTCGAACACTGAAGCTTTCTTT. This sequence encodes CASSYNQGGWSNTEAFF.

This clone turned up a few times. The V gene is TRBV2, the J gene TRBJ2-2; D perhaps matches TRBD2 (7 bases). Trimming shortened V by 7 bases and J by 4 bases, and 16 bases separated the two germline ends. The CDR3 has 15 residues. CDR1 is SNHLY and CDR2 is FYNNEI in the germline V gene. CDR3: CASTVRGAATGELFF. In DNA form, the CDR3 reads TGTGCCAGCACAGTTCGGGGGGCCGCCACCGGGGAGCTGTTTTTT.

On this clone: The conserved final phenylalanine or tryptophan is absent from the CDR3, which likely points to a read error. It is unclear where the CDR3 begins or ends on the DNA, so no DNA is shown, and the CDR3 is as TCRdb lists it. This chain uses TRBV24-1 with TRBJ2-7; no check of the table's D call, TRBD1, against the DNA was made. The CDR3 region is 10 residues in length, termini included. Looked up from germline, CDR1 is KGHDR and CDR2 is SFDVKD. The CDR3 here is CATSDRTGRC.

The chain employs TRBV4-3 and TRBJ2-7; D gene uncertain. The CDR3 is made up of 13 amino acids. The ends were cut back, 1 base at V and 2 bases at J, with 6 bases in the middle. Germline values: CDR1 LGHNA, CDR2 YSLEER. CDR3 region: CASSQGETYEQYF. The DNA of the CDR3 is TGCGCCAGCAGCCAAGGAGAGACCTACGAGCAGTACTTC.

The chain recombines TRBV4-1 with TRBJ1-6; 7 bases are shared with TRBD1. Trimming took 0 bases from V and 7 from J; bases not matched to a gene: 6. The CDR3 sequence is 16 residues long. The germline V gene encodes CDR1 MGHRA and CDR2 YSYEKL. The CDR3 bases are TGCGCCAGCAGCCAAGATACAGGGGCTGGAAATTCACCCCTCCACTTT. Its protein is CASSQDTGAGNSPLHF.

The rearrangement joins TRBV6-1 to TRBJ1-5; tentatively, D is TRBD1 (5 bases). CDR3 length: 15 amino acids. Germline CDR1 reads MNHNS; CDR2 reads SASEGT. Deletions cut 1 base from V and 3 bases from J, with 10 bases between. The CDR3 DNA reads TGTGCCAGCAGTGAAGGCCAGGGTGCCAATCAGCCCCAGCATTTT. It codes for CASSEGQGANQPQHF.

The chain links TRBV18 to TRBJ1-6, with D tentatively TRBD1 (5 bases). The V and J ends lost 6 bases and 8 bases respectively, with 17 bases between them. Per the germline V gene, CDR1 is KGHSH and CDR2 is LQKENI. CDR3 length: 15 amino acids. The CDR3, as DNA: TGTGCCAGCTCTGCACATTCGGGAGGGGATTCACCCCTCCACTTT. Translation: CASSAHSGGDSPLHF.

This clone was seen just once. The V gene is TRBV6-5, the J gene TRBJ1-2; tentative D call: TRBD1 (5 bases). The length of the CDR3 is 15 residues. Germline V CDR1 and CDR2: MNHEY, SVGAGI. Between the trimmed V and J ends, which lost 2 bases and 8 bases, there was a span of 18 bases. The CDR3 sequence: CASSYLRDTLRGYTF. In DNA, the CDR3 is TGTGCCAGCAGTTACCTCAGGGATACGTTAAGGGGCTACACCTTC.

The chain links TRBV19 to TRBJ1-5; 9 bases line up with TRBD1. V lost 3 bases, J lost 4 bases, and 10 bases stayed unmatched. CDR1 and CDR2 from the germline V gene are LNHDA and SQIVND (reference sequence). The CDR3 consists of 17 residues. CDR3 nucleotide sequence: TGTGCCAGTAGTATGGGTGGGACAGGGCTATTTAATCAGCCCCAGCATTTT. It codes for CASSMGGTGLFNQPQHF.

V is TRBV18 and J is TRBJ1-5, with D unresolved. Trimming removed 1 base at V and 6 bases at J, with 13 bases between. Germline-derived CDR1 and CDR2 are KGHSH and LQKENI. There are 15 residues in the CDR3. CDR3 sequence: CASSPQGVLGQPQHF. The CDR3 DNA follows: TGTGCCAGCTCACCACAGGGAGTTTTAGGTCAGCCCCAGCATTTT.

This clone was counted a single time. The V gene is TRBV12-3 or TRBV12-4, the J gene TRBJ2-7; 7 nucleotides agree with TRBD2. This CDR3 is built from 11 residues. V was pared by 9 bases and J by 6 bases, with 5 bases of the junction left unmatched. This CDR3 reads CASIGGIEQYF. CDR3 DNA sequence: TGTGCCAGTATCGGGGGGATCGAGCAGTACTTC.

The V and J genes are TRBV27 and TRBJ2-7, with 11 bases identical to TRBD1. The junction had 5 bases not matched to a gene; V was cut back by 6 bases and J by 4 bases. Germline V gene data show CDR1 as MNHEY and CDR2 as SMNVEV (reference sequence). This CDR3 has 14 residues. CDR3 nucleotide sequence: TGTGCCAGCAGCTCCGGGACAGGGGGATACGAGCAGTACTTC. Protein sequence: CASSSGTGGYEQYF.

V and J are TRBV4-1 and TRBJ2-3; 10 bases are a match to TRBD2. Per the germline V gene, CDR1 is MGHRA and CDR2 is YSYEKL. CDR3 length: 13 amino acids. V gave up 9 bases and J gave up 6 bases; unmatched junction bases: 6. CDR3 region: CARLAGGWDTQYF. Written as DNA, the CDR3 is TGCGCCAGGTTAGCGGGGGGATGGGATACGCAGTATTTT.

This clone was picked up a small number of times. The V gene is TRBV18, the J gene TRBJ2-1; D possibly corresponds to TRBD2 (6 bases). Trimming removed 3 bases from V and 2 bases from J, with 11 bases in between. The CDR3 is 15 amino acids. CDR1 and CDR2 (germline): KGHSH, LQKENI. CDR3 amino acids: CASSPEGKTYNEQFF. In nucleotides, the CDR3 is TGTGCCAGCTCACCGGAGGGTAAAACCTACAATGAGCAGTTCTTC. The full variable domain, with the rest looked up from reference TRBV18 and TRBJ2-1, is NAGVMQNPRHLVRRRGQEARLRCSPMKGHSHVYWYRQLPEEGLKFMVYLQKENIIDESGMPKERFSAEFPKEGPSILRIQQVVRGDSAAYFCASSPEGKTYNEQFFGPGTRLTVL.

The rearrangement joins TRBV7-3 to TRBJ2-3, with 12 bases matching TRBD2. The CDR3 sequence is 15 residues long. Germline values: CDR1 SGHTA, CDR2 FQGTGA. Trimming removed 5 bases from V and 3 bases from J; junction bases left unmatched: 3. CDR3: CASSLLAGGTDTQYF. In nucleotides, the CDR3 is TGTGCCAGCAGCCTGCTAGCGGGAGGGACAGATACGCAGTATTTT.

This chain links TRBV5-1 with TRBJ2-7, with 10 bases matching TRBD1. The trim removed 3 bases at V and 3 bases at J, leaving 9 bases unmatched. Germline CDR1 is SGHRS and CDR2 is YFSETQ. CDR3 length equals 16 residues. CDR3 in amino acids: CASSSTGGTTLYEQYF. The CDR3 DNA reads TGCGCCAGCAGCTCGACAGGGGGCACTACCCTCTACGAGCAGTACTTC.

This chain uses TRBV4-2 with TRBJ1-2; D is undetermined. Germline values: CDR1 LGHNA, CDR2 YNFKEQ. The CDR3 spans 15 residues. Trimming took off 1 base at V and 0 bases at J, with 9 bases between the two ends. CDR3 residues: CASSQGTASNYGYTF. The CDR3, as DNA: TGTGCCAGCAGCCAAGGAACAGCTTCTAACTATGGCTACACCTTC.